A selection of T cell receptor beta chains follows, all from one sample in a study of shared clonotypes between healthy human individuals. Repertoires were generated with immunoSEQ multiplex PCR, while TCRdb's copy carries only in-frame clones and drops some. The table lists some 1 million clones, around 74% of them singletons. The specimen sequenced was memory CD4+ T cells sorted from blood. These receptor sequences come from a young man in good health. CDR3s include the opening cysteine and the closing phenylalanine or tryptophan. Each record gives: V gene, D gene, clone size, J gene, CDR3 DNA, CDR3 protein. A D gene is named only where the DNA matches it firmly. Clone size is shown for a subset of rows, as once, few, many or a class of expanded clone.

V gene: TRBV2
D gene: NA
clone size: once
J gene: TRBJ1-6
CDR3 DNA: TGTGCCAGTACCCGGGGGGGGAGTTCACCCCTCCACTTT
CDR3 protein: CASTRGGSSPLHF

V gene: TRBV6-5
D gene: NA
clone size: NA
J gene: TRBJ1-6
CDR3 DNA: TGTGCCAGCAGTTACACCCGACAGACCAATAATTCACCCCTCCACTTT
CDR3 protein: CASSYTRQTNNSPLHF

V gene: TRBV7-2
D gene: NA
clone size: NA
J gene: TRBJ2-1
CDR3 DNA: TGTGCCAGCAGCCTCAGCTCCTACAATGAGCAGTTCTTC
CDR3 protein: CASSLSSYNEQFF

V gene: TRBV7-9
D gene: NA
clone size: NA
J gene: TRBJ2-5
CDR3 DNA: TGTGCCAGCAGCTTATCCCGTGCACAAGAGACCCAGTACTTC
CDR3 protein: CASSLSRAQETQYF

V gene: TRBV5-1
D gene: NA
clone size: NA
J gene: TRBJ2-6
CDR3 DNA: TGCGCCAGCAGCTTATCGACAGGTACCTCTGGGGCCAACGTCCTGACTTTC
CDR3 protein: CASSLSTGTSGANVLTF

V gene: TRBV6-1
D gene: TRBD2
clone size: NA
J gene: TRBJ2-1
CDR3 DNA: TGTGCCAGCAGTACACGGGGCAGGGAGGGGCAGTTCTTC
CDR3 protein: CASSTRGREGQFF

V gene: TRBV18
D gene: NA
clone size: once
J gene: TRBJ2-7
CDR3 DNA: TGTGCCAGCTCACCTCTACAGGGTACCGAGCAGTACTTC
CDR3 protein: CASSPLQGTEQYF

V gene: TRBV30
D gene: NA
clone size: once
J gene: TRBJ2-7
CDR3 DNA: TGTGCCTGGAGTGTTGCACAGGGCGAGCAGTACTTC
CDR3 protein: CAWSVAQGEQYF

V gene: TRBV30
D gene: TRBD1
clone size: NA
J gene: TRBJ1-1
CDR3 DNA: TGTGCCTGGAGTGACGGGACAGGGTATCGGACTTTCTTT
CDR3 protein: CAWSDGTGYRTFF

V gene: TRBV30
D gene: NA
clone size: NA
J gene: TRBJ2-5
CDR3 DNA: TGTGCCTGGAGACTAGGGAAAGAGACCCAGTACTTC
CDR3 protein: CAWRLGKETQYF

V gene: TRBV6-4
D gene: NA
clone size: few
J gene: TRBJ1-2
CDR3 DNA: TGTGCCAGCAGTGACGGGGGGCGCAAGGATGGCTACACCTTC
CDR3 protein: CASSDGGRKDGYTF

V gene: TRBV11-3
D gene: TRBD1
clone size: few
J gene: TRBJ2-1
CDR3 DNA: TGTGCCAGCAGCTTAATGCAGGGGGTTAATGAGCAGTTCTTC
CDR3 protein: CASSLMQGVNEQFF

V gene: TRBV9
D gene: TRBD1
clone size: NA
J gene: TRBJ1-4
CDR3 DNA: TGTGCCAGCAGCGTCCAGGGACAGCCTAATGAAAAACTGTTTTTT
CDR3 protein: CASSVQGQPNEKLFF

V gene: TRBV4-1
D gene: TRBD1
clone size: NA
J gene: TRBJ1-1
CDR3 DNA: TGCGCCAGCAGCCGGGGACAGGGAATTACTGAAGCTTTCTTT
CDR3 protein: CASSRGQGITEAFF

V gene: TRBV6-6
D gene: NA
clone size: NA
J gene: TRBJ1-2
CDR3 DNA: TGTGCCAGCACTCCGACGGGGGGTGGCTACACCTTC
CDR3 protein: CASTPTGGGYTF

V gene: TRBV30
D gene: TRBD2
clone size: NA
J gene: TRBJ2-3
CDR3 DNA: TGTGCCTGCTCGGGGGGGCTGACAGATACGCAGTATTTT
CDR3 protein: CACSGGLTDTQYF

V gene: TRBV19
D gene: NA
clone size: NA
J gene: TRBJ2-2
CDR3 DNA: TGTGCCAGGTCCAGGAGATCGAACACCGGGGAGCTGTTTTTT
CDR3 protein: CARSRRSNTGELFF

V gene: TRBV29-1
D gene: TRBD1
clone size: NA
J gene: TRBJ2-7
CDR3 DNA: TGCAGCGTTGAGGACAGGGGCGACGAGCAGTACTTC
CDR3 protein: CSVEDRGDEQYF

V gene: TRBV19
D gene: TRBD1
clone size: NA
J gene: TRBJ1-3
CDR3 DNA: TGTGCCAGTAGTCTTGGGACAGTTGTAGGAAACACCATATATTTT
CDR3 protein: CASSLGTVVGNTIYF

V gene: TRBV30
D gene: TRBD1
clone size: NA
J gene: TRBJ1-3
CDR3 DNA: TGTGCCTGGAGTGGGGGACAGCTCGGCTCTGGAAACACCATATATTTT
CDR3 protein: CAWSGGQLGSGNTIYF

V gene: TRBV2
D gene: NA
clone size: NA
J gene: TRBJ1-5
CDR3 DNA: TGTGCCAGCAGTGCTGGGGCTAGCAATCAGCCCCAGCATTTT
CDR3 protein: CASSAGASNQPQHF

V gene: TRBV6-5
D gene: TRBD2
clone size: once
J gene: TRBJ2-7
CDR3 DNA: TGTGCCAGCAGTACCGGGACTAGCTTTTACGAGCAGTACTTC
CDR3 protein: CASSTGTSFYEQYF

V gene: TRBV12-2
D gene: NA
clone size: NA
J gene: TRBJ2-1
CDR3 DNA: TGTGCAAGTCGCTTGGGATTTCCGGGACTAGCGGGGCTCTTTTCCTACAATGAGCAGTTCTTC
CDR3 protein: CASRLGFPGLAGLFSYNEQFF

V gene: TRBV19
D gene: NA
clone size: NA
J gene: TRBJ2-5
CDR3 DNA: TGTGCCAGTAGTACCGGAGGAGGGAGGAAGACCCAGTACTTC
CDR3 protein: CASSTGGGRKTQYF

V gene: TRBV10-3
D gene: TRBD1
clone size: NA
J gene: TRBJ1-5
CDR3 DNA: TGTGCCATCAGAGCCGGGACAGGGGCCAATCAGCCCCAGCATTTT
CDR3 protein: CAIRAGTGANQPQHF

V gene: TRBV11-2
D gene: TRBD2
clone size: once
J gene: TRBJ2-3
CDR3 DNA: TGTGCCAGCAGCTTAGGTCTAGCGGCAGATACGCAGTATTTT
CDR3 protein: CASSLGLAADTQYF

V gene: TRBV28
D gene: TRBD1
clone size: NA
J gene: TRBJ2-7
CDR3 DNA: TGTGCCAGCAGTGTTCCTGGACAGGGGCAGTCCTACGAGCAGTACTTC
CDR3 protein: CASSVPGQGQSYEQYF

V gene: TRBV7-2
D gene: NA
clone size: NA
J gene: TRBJ2-7
CDR3 DNA: TGTGCCAGCAGCTTAGACGTCTTAACCGAGCAGTACTTC
CDR3 protein: CASSLDVLTEQYF